What follows are 11 T cell receptor beta chains derived from one specimen sequenced in a study of T-cell memory formation after mild COVID-19. TCRdb fed the 5' RACE reads into MiXCR, producing one record per CDR3 protein. The sample contains about 340,000 distinct CDR3 sequences, roughly 13% of which appear only once. Sequencing input: PBMCs or a T cell subset sorted from them (not recorded which). The source is a young man who had mild COVID-19 (a few samples of this study predate the infection). Cell type and time point are not known.

The genes are TRBV10-3 and TRBJ1-1, with 8 bases aligning to TRBD1. The CDR3 extends over 15 amino acids. CDR1 and CDR2 (germline): ENHRY, SYGVKD. V lost 1 base and J lost 5; bases outside the gene matches: 6. This chain's CDR3 is CAISEFGTGGTEAFF. DNA of the CDR3: TGTGCCATCAGTGAGTTTGGGACAGGTGGGACTGAAGCTTTCTTT.

This clonotype came up a few times. V gene TRBV3-1 combines with J gene TRBJ2-1; 15 bases agree with TRBD2. The CDR3 is 16 residues long. Germline V gene data show CDR1 as LGHDT and CDR2 as YNNKEL (reference sequence). The ends lost 2 bases at V and 6 bases at J; junction bases unmatched: 2. CDR3 protein: CASSQRTSGGANEQFF. Here the CDR3 DNA reads TGTGCCAGCAGCCAACGGACTAGCGGGGGGGCCAATGAGCAGTTCTTC.

The chain combines TRBV29-1 with TRBJ2-1; no reliable D call. The V gene's germline CDR1 is SQVTM and CDR2 ANQGSEA. The germline V and J ends were trimmed by 0 bases and 2 bases, with 14 bases remaining between them. The CDR3 spans 16 residues. This chain's CDR3 is CSVEELGLKTYNEQFF. The CDR3 coding sequence is TGCAGCGTTGAAGAGTTAGGTCTGAAAACCTACAATGAGCAGTTCTTC.

Only a few counts were recorded for this clonotype. This chain uses TRBV29-1 with TRBJ2-1; 8 bases align to TRBD1. Per germline, CDR1 SQVTM and CDR2 ANQGSEA. Trimming removed 7 bases from V and 4 bases from J; junction bases left unmatched: 6. The CDR3 is 13 residues long. The CDR3 DNA reads as TGCAGCGGCCAGGGGGCATCGTACAATGAGCAGTTCTTC. Translation: CSGQGASYNEQFF.

This clonotype was recorded a few times. V gene TRBV5-5 combines with J gene TRBJ1-2, with 8 bases lining up with TRBD1. The CDR3 extends over 14 amino acids. With V trimmed by 3 bases and J by 7 bases, 8 bases remained unmatched. Germline V gene data show CDR1 as SGHKS and CDR2 as YYEKEE (reference sequence). The CDR3 sequence: CASSYRGQGFGYTF. CDR3 bases: TGTGCCAGCAGCTACCGTGGACAGGGATTTGGCTACACCTTC.

The chain recombines TRBV20-1 with TRBJ1-1; the match to TRBD1 covers 7 bases. Looked up from germline, CDR1 is DFQATT and CDR2 is SNEGSKA (reference sequence). CDR3 length equals 13 residues. Here the CDR3 reads CRARGGMNTEAFF. The CDR3 DNA is TGCAGGGCGCGAGGGGGCATGAACACTGAAGCTTTCTTT.

This clonotype was counted a few times. The chain recombines TRBV10-3 with TRBJ2-5; possibly TRBD2 for D (7 bases). The V and J ends lost 11 bases and 6 bases respectively, with 16 bases between them. The germline gives CDR1 ENHRY, CDR2 SYGVKD. This CDR3 is 12 amino acids long. DNA of the CDR3: TGTGCCGCCGGGGGGCGGGGAAAGACCCAGTACTTC. The encoded protein is CAAGGRGKTQYF.

V is TRBV12-3 or TRBV12-4 and J is TRBJ2-2; 8 nucleotides align to TRBD1. The CDR3 sequence is 15 residues long. With 6 bases clipped from V and 6 bases from J, the junction kept 9 bases outside the gene matches. The DNA of the CDR3 is TGTGCCAGCAGCCAACCGGGACAGGTCCCCGGGGAGCTGTTTTTT. Protein product: CASSQPGQVPGELFF.

The rearrangement joins TRBV15 to TRBJ2-7; D is possibly TRBD1 (6 bases). The V gene lost 1 base and the J gene lost 2 bases, with 9 bases spanning the gap. Looked up from germline, CDR1 is LNHNV and CDR2 is YYDKDF (reference sequence). The CDR3 totals 14 residues. CDR3 sequence reads: CATSRAGDPYEQYF. The CDR3 region has the DNA TGTGCCACCAGCAGAGCAGGGGACCCCTACGAGCAGTACTTC.

CDR3 sequence (DNA): TGTGCCAGCAGTTTTACTAGCTGGGCAGATACGCAGTATTTT. It encodes CASSFTSWADTQYF. The V call is TRBV6-2 or TRBV6-3, the J call TRBJ2-3, with a tentative D call TRBD2 (6 bases). The germline V gene encodes CDR1 MNHEY and CDR2 SVGEGT. The CDR3 is made up of 14 amino acids. V gave up 4 bases and J gave up 4 bases, with 12 bases separating them.

This clonotype showed up just a few times. The gene calls are TRBV10-1 and TRBJ1-1; a weak D match, TRBD1 (5 bases). Germline assignment: CDR1 WNHNN and CDR2 SYGVQD (reference sequence). The CDR3 length is 15 residues. V lost 3 bases, J lost 0 bases, and 11 bases lay in between. The CDR3 DNA reads as TGCGCCAGCAGTGAAAGGGGAGGCCTGAACACTGAAGCTTTCTTT. Its translation: CASSERGGLNTEAFF.